A single sample is the source of the 19 T cell receptor beta chains below, sequenced in a study of T cell repertoires in cytomegalovirus infection. Antigens of these TCRs are unknown. TCRdb called the reads again in MiXCR, with one record for every CDR3 protein. The sample has about 310,000 distinct CDR3 sequences; around 25% are singletons. The material sequenced was cultured PBMCs, taken from culture after CMV antigen stimulation. These receptors originate from a human donor in good health (CMV status not recorded). Some clones in this sample may be carry-over from other donors' samples.

V and J are TRBV12-3 or TRBV12-4 and TRBJ2-3; D perhaps matches TRBD1 (6 bases). Trimming removed 3 bases from V and 0 bases from J, with 16 bases in between. The length of the CDR3 is 17 residues. CDR3 residues: CASSFPIQGLSTDTQYF. The DNA of the CDR3 is TGTGCCAGCAGTTTCCCTATTCAGGGGTTAAGCACAGATACGCAGTATTTT.

This clonotype was counted at least ten times. The chain couples TRBV7-2 to TRBJ2-7; D unclear. The CDR3 length is 14 residues. CDR1 SGHTA and CDR2 FQGNSA come from the germline V gene. Trimming shortened V by 0 bases and J by 0 bases, and 6 bases separated the two germline ends. The CDR3 is CASSLAVSSYEQYF. As DNA, the CDR3 is TGTGCCAGCAGCTTAGCGGTAAGCTCCTACGAGCAGTACTTC.

This clonotype was picked up many times. J is TRBJ2-1 and V is TRBV7-2; TRBD1 matches 9 bases. Germline CDR1 is SGHTA and CDR2 is FQGNSA. The CDR3 is made up of 14 amino acids. The junction had 5 bases not matched to a gene; V was cut back by 4 bases and J by 7 bases. The CDR3 bases are TGTGCCAGCAGCTGGCGACAGGGGGTAAATGAGCAGTTCTTC. This encodes CASSWRQGVNEQFF.

The sample holds many counts of this clonotype. The rearrangement links TRBV28 to TRBJ1-2, with no clear D. V was cut by 5 bases and J by 8 bases, with 9 bases left in between. The CDR3 runs to 11 residues. CDR1 is MDHEN and CDR2 is SYDVKM in the germline V gene. This chain's CDR3 is CASSPERGYTF. As DNA, the CDR3 is TGTGCCAGCAGTCCGGAACGGGGCTACACCTTC.

This clonotype was seen more than once but under ten times. The chain employs TRBV29-1 and TRBJ1-3; D possibly corresponds to TRBD1 (5 bases). The CDR3 sequence is 16 residues long. Germline V gene sequence: CDR1 SQVTM, CDR2 ANQGSEA. V gave up 3 bases and J gave up 0 bases, with 15 bases separating them. DNA of the CDR3: TGCAGCGTTGAGGGGGTGGTCGGATCCTCTGGAAACACCATATATTTT. Translation: CSVEGVVGSSGNTIYF.

This clonotype came up a few times. The genes are TRBV6-2 or TRBV6-3 and TRBJ2-2, with 11 nucleotides matching TRBD2. The CDR3 sequence is 16 residues long. V lost 2 bases, J lost 6 bases, and 5 bases stayed unmatched. Germline CDR1 reads MNHEY; CDR2 reads SVGEGT. The CDR3 coding sequence is TGTGCCAGCAGTTACACTAGCGGGAGACTTTCCGGGGAGCTGTTTTTT. Translation: CASSYTSGRLSGELFF.

The V gene is TRBV7-9, the J gene TRBJ2-5; D unclear. From germline, CDR1 is SEHNR and CDR2 FQNEAQ (reference sequence). Deletions cut 4 bases from V and 5 bases from J, with 8 bases between. CDR3 length equals 12 residues. CDR3 region: CASSWAAETQYF. CDR3 bases: TGTGCCAGCAGCTGGGCGGCGGAGACCCAGTACTTC.

The rearrangement joins TRBV11-3 to TRBJ2-2, with D maybe TRBD1 (5 bases). The V end was cut by 6 bases, the J end by 0 bases, with 11 bases between. From germline, CDR1 is SGHNT and CDR2 YENEEA. CDR3 size: 15 residues. The CDR3 region is CASRQDGTNTGELFF. CDR3 bases: TGTGCCAGCAGACAGGACGGCACGAACACCGGGGAGCTGTTTTTT.

The chain employs TRBV4-1 and TRBJ1-6, with D possibly being TRBD1 (5 bases). V lost 6 bases and J lost 7, with 13 bases in between. CDR1 is MGHRA and CDR2 is YSYEKL in the germline V gene. The CDR3 length is 14 residues. The CDR3 protein is CASRPPGLNSPLHF. The CDR3 DNA is TGCGCCAGCAGGCCCCCGGGACTGAATTCACCCCTCCACTTT.

The CDR3 is CAWSVLDAEAFF. CDR3 in DNA: TGTGCCTGGAGTGTACTAGACGCTGAAGCTTTCTTT. V is TRBV30 and J is TRBJ1-1; D remains ambiguous. V lost 0 bases, J lost 6 bases, and 8 bases lay in between. CDR3 length: 12 residues. Germline CDR1 and CDR2: GTSNPN and SVGIG (reference sequence).

This clonotype has at least ten counts. The chain uses TRBV10-1 and TRBJ2-5; possible D gene TRBD2, 6 bases. CDR1 and CDR2 (germline): WNHNN, SYGVQD (reference sequence). V lost 0 bases, J lost 5 bases, and 13 bases lay in between. The CDR3 is made up of 15 amino acids. In DNA form, the CDR3 reads TGCGCCAGCAGTGAGTCGAGAAGCGGGCTGGAGACCCAGTACTTC. This codes for CASSESRSGLETQYF.

This clonotype was observed at least ten times. This chain joins TRBV7-2 and TRBJ2-1; 7 bases map to TRBD2. The CDR3 runs to 17 residues. Looked up from germline, CDR1 is SGHTA and CDR2 is FQGNSA. V was pared by 2 bases and J by 4 bases, with 11 bases of the junction left unmatched. Here the CDR3 DNA reads TGTGCCAGCAGCTTAAGGTTCCAGCGGGGCCTATACAATGAGCAGTTCTTC. Its protein product is CASSLRFQRGLYNEQFF.

This rearrangement joins TRBV12-3 or TRBV12-4 to TRBJ1-6; a possible D gene is TRBD1 (5 bases). The germline V and J ends were trimmed by 3 bases and 7 bases, with 13 bases remaining between them. This CDR3 is built from 15 residues. CDR3 DNA sequence: TGTGCCAGCAGTTTTGAGGGGCCCCCAAATTCACCCCTCCACTTT. It translates to CASSFEGPPNSPLHF.

This chain uses TRBV19 with TRBJ2-2; D gene unclear. CDR1 is LNHDA and CDR2 is SQIVND in the germline V gene (reference sequence). Trimming shortened V by 5 bases and J by 6 bases, and 10 bases separated the two germline ends. CDR3 size: 13 residues. As DNA, the CDR3 is TGTGCCAGTAGTGCAGGCGGACCCGGGGAGCTGTTTTTT. Amino acids: CASSAGGPGELFF.

This sequence joins TRBV4-3 and TRBJ1-6; D ambiguous. Trimming stripped 0 bases from V and 6 bases from J, with 6 bases between. Germline V gene sequence: CDR1 LGHNA, CDR2 YSLEER. The CDR3 has 14 amino acids. CDR3 amino acids: CASSQDPLNSPLHF. The CDR3 DNA sequence: TGCGCCAGCAGCCAAGACCCCCTTAATTCACCCCTCCACTTT.

This clonotype occurred a few times. The chain combines TRBV6-5 with TRBJ1-4; 8 bases match TRBD1. Germline lookup yields CDR1 MNHEY and CDR2 SVGAGI. V lost 4 bases to trimming and J lost 7 bases; unmatched junction nucleotides: 5. This CDR3 has 14 amino acids. The CDR3 DNA reads as TGTGCCAGCAGTTCGGACAGGGTCGGTGAAAAACTGTTTTTT. Residues: CASSSDRVGEKLFF.

This clonotype was counted a few times. The chain uses TRBV6-2 or TRBV6-3 and TRBJ1-5; TRBD1 is a possible D gene (6 bases). In germline, CDR1 is MNHEY, CDR2 SVGEGT. The CDR3 contains 17 residues. V was shortened by 0 bases and J by 0 bases, with 12 bases between the two germline ends. CDR3: CASSYSTRGNSNQPQHF. CDR3 nucleotide sequence: TGTGCCAGCAGTTACTCGACCAGGGGAAATAGCAATCAGCCCCAGCATTTT.

This clonotype was seen repeatedly, ten times or more. The CDR3 loop is CASGLQGGETQYF. CDR3 DNA: TGTGCCAGCGGTCTACAGGGAGGGGAGACCCAGTACTTC. The V and J genes are TRBV6-2 or TRBV6-3 and TRBJ2-5; maybe TRBD2 (7 bases). Germline assignment: CDR1 MNHEY and CDR2 SVGEGT. This CDR3 is built from 13 residues. V was clipped by 8 bases and J by 5 bases, with 15 bases between them.

The chain combines TRBV11-2 with TRBJ2-1, with 10 bases lining up with TRBD2. Unmatched junction bases numbered 2, after V lost 1 base and J lost 5 bases. CDR3 size: 15 residues. Germline V gives CDR1 SGHAT, CDR2 FQNNGV. The CDR3 loop is CASSLVLAGHNEQFF. CDR3 nucleotide sequence: TGTGCCAGCAGCTTAGTACTAGCGGGGCACAATGAGCAGTTCTTC.